One sample yielded the 5 T cell receptor beta chains listed below, sequenced in a study of cytomegalovirus exposure and HLA in healthy donors. PCR involved 60 Vbeta and 13 Jbeta primers. Here immunoSEQ multiplex PCR was the method, and the copy in TCRdb shows in-frame clones only, minus some. In the table there are some 120,000 clones, about 80% of which are singletons. The specimen sequenced was PBMCs. These receptors were collected from a man in his forties in good health and CMV-seronegative.

This clone was detected once. J is TRBJ2-1 and V is TRBV5-1; D is perhaps TRBD1 (5 bases). Germline CDR1 reads SGHRS; CDR2 reads YFSETQ. The CDR3 sequence is 16 residues long. Trimming shortened V by 4 bases and J by 0 bases, and 14 bases separated the two germline ends. In DNA, the CDR3 is TGCGCCAGCAGCCCCCGACAGAAGAGCTCCTACAATGAGCAGTTCTTC. Protein sequence: CASSPRQKSSYNEQFF. Looking up the rest from reference TRBV5-1 and TRBJ2-1 gives the full variable domain: KAGVTQTPRYLIKTRGQQVTLSCSPISGHRSVSWYQQTPGQGLQFLFEYFSETQRNKGNFPGRFSGRQFSNSRSEMNVSTLELGDSALYLCASSPRQKSSYNEQFFGPGTRLTVL.

The chain couples TRBV29-1 to TRBJ2-3; 8 bases agree with TRBD1. The V gene's germline CDR1 is SQVTM and CDR2 ANQGSEA. J gave up 6 bases and V 7 bases, and 12 bases lay outside the gene matches. This CDR3 region has 14 residues. CDR3 protein: CSAGGQAVGDTQYF. The CDR3 nucleotides are TGCAGCGCCGGGGGACAGGCGGTCGGGGATACGCAGTATTTT.

The J gene is TRBJ1-5, the V gene TRBV18; 10 bases match TRBD1. The CDR3 consists of 16 residues. The V segment lost 5 bases and the J segment 1 base; nucleotides outside the gene matches: 5. CDR1 and CDR2 (germline): KGHSH, LQKENI. CDR3 residues: CASSRQGAGSNQPQHF. The CDR3 DNA sequence: TGTGCCAGCTCAAGACAGGGGGCGGGCAGCAATCAGCCCCAGCATTTT.

This rearrangement joins TRBV29-1 to TRBJ1-1; maybe TRBD1 (5 bases). V lost 4 bases and J lost 5, with 14 bases in between. Germline V gene data show CDR1 as SQVTM and CDR2 as ANQGSEA. The CDR3 has 13 amino acids. The CDR3 nucleotides are TGCAGCGTTGTCAGGGCAGAAGGGACTGAAGCTTTCTTT. Its translation is CSVVRAEGTEAFF.

This clone was seen just once. The rearrangement joins TRBV28 to TRBJ2-7; possibly TRBD2 for D (6 bases). Trimming removed 4 bases at V and 3 bases at J, with 13 bases between. Germline V gene sequence: CDR1 MDHEN, CDR2 SYDVKM. This CDR3 is built from 14 residues. CDR3: CASSSTGEGYEQYF. CDR3 DNA sequence: TGTGCCAGCAGTTCCACGGGAGAGGGCTACGAGCAGTACTTC.